This TCR beta chain was obtained from a study of T cell repertoires in cytomegalovirus infection. Findings of the study overall: The cumulative frequency of public TCR beta families distinguished individuals who carried CMV together with the relevant HLA.

This CDR3 comprises 15 residues. V gave up 0 bases and J gave up 0 bases, with 5 bases separating them. The germline V gene encodes CDR1 LGHNA and CDR2 YSLEER. MiXCR was run by TCRdb on the reads, yielding one entry per CDR3 protein. The sample holds about 890,000 distinct CDR3 sequences, 31% seen once. Of note for this clonotype: What it binds is unknown.

The material sequenced was cultured CD8+ T cells from PBMCs, taken from culture after CMV antigen stimulation. This chain joins TRBV4-3 and TRBJ1-4; D remains unclear. The TCR originated in a human donor in good health (CMV status not recorded). Some clones in this sample may be carry-over from other donors' samples. The CDR3 region is CASSQDSATNEKLFF. The CDR3 DNA reads as TGCGCCAGCAGCCAAGATTCTGCAACTAATGAAAAACTGTTTTTT.